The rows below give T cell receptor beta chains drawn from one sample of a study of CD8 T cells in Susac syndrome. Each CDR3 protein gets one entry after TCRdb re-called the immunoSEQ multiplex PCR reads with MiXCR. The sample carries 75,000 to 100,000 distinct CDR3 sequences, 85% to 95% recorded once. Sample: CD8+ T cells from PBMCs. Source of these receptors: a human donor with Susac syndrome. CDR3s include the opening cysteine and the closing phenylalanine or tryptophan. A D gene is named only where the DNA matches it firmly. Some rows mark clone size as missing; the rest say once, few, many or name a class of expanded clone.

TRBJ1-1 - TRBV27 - TGTGCCAGCAGTTCCCCAGTATCTGGGAACACTGAAGCTTTCTTT CASSSPVSGNTEAFF
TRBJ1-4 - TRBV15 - TGTGCCACCAGGGGATTAACCGGATCCCCTGAAAAACTGTTTTTT CATRGLTGSPEKLFF
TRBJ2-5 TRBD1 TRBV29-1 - TGCAGCGTTAATCTACACCGGACAGGGGGCAGGGAGACCCAGTACTTC CSVNLHRTGGRETQYF
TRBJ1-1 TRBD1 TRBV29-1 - TGCAGCGTCCTGACAGGGGATGACACTGAAGCTTTCTTT CSVLTGDDTEAFF
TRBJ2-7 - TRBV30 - TGTGCCTTGGAACTAAGGGATTCCTACGAGCAGTACTTC CALELRDSYEQYF
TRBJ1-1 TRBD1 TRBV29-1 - TGCAGCGTTGAAGATTTTGTGGACAGGCCAGCCACTGAAGCTTTCTTT CSVEDFVDRPATEAFF
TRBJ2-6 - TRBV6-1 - TGTGCCAGCAGACCATATATTGGCGGTAGCTCTGGGGCCAACGTCCTGACTTTC CASRPYIGGSSGANVLTF
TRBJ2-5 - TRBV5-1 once TGCGCCAGCAATGGGGGCACTATTGGACAAGAGACCCAGTACTTC CASNGGTIGQETQYF
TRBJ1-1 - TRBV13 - TGTGCCAGCAGCTTAGGACAGGGCACTGAAGCTTTCTTT CASSLGQGTEAFF
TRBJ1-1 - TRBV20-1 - TGCAGTGCGCCTGTCAACACTGAAGCTTTCTTT CSAPVNTEAFF
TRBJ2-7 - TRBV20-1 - TGCAGTGCTAGAGATACCCAGGACCTCTACGAGCAGTACTTC CSARDTQDLYEQYF
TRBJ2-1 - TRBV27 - TGTGCCAGCACCCAGGGGACAATACAGTTCTTC CASTQGTIQFF
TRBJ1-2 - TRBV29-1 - TGCAGCGTTGAATCGGGGGTGTATGGCTACACCTTC CSVESGVYGYTF
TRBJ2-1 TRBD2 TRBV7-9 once TGTGCCCTCGGGGAGGGAGTGAATAATGAGCAGTTCTTC CALGEGVNNEQFF
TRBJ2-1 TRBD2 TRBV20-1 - TGCAGTGCGAGCCCCTCGGCGGGAGTGTACTACAATGAGCAGTTCTTC CSASPSAGVYYNEQFF
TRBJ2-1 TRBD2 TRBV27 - TGTGCCAGCAGTTTAGGGACTAGCGGGGGCAATGAGCAGTTCTTC CASSLGTSGGNEQFF
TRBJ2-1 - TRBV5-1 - TGCGCCAGCAGCCCTACGGACTCCTACAATGAGCAGTTCTTC CASSPTDSYNEQFF
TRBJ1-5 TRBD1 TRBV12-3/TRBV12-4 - TGTGCCAGCAGTTTTAGGGGAAGGTGGGACAGCGATAGCAATCAGCCCCAGCATTTT CASSFRGRWDSDSNQPQHF
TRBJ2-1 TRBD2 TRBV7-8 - TGTGCCAGCAGCTTATACGGACTAGCGGCCAATGAGCAGTTCTTC CASSLYGLAANEQFF
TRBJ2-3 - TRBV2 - TGTGCCAGCGAGATAATAGATAATACGCAGTATTTT CASEIIDNTQYF
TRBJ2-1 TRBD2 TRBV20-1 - TGCTTAGCGGGAGGTTTCTCCTACAATGAGCAGTTCTTC CLAGGFSYNEQFF
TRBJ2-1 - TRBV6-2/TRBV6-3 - TGTGCCAGCAGGGGGGGAGTTGAGCAGTTCTTC CASRGGVEQFF
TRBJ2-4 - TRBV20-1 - TGCAGTGCTAGCGGAGGGATGGGGAACATTCAGTACTTC CSASGGMGNIQYF
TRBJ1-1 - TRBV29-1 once TGCAGCGTTGAAGGAAACACCGGTGCGAGGTTT CSVEGNTGARF
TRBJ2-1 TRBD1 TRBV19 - TGTGCCAGTAGTATAGTGGGACAGGGGGCTCCCTCCTTCTACAATGAGCAGTTCTTC CASSIVGQGAPSFYNEQFF
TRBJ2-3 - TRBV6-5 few TGTGCCAGCAGTTTAGGGGGAGGCGGAGATACGCAGTATTTT CASSLGGGGDTQYF
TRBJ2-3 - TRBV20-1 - TGCAGTGCTAGAATCTTCGGGTCACAGGGCCATCCAGATACGCAGTATTTT CSARIFGSQGHPDTQYF
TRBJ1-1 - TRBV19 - TGTGCCAGTAGCCTGATGGGCAGCCTTGAAGCTTTCTTT CASSLMGSLEAFF
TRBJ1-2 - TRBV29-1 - TGCAGCGTTGCGATGGGGTATGGCTACACCTTC CSVAMGYGYTF
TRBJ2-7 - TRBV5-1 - TGCGCCAGCAGCTCCCCGGACACATACTACGAGCAGTACTTC CASSSPDTYYEQYF
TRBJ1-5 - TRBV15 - TGTGCCACCTCACCCGGGGCAGGAAGTCAGCCCCAGCATTTT CATSPGAGSQPQHF
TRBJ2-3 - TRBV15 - TGTGCCACCAGCACCCGGGGCACAGATACGCAGTATTTT CATSTRGTDTQYF
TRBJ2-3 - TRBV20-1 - TGCAGTGCTAGGGACCCTCGGCGGTCTACAGATACGCAGTATTTT CSARDPRRSTDTQYF
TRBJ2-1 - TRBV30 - TGTGCCTGGAGTGTCTTGGGGAATGAGCAGTTCTTC CAWSVLGNEQFF
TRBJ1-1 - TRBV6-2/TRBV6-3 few TGTGCCAGCAGTCTGGGCTATAACACTGAAGCTTTCTTT CASSLGYNTEAFF
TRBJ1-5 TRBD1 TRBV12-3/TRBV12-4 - TGTGCCAGCAGCACCGGGACAGGTGGACTTTATAGCAATCAGCCCCAGCATTTT CASSTGTGGLYSNQPQHF
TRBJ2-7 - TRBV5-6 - TGTGCCAGCAGCTTCGGGGCCACCTACGAGCAGTACTTC CASSFGATYEQYF
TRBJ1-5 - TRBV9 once TGTGCCAGCAGCGCCCCGGGTTCGAATCAGCCCCAGCATTTT CASSAPGSNQPQHF
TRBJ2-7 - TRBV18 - TGTGCCAGCTCGACCACGGCGGGACCCCCCTACGAGCAGTACTTC CASSTTAGPPYEQYF
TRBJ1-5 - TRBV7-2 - TGTGCCAGCAGCTTAGTCGGGGCCTACAATCAGCCCCAGCATTTT CASSLVGAYNQPQHF
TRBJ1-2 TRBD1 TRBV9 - TGTGCCAGCAGCACACCTTGGGGAGGGGGCGATGGCTACACCTTC CASSTPWGGGDGYTF
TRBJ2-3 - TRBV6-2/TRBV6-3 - TGTGCCAGCAGACATAATTACCCAGATACGCAGTATTTT CASRHNYPDTQYF